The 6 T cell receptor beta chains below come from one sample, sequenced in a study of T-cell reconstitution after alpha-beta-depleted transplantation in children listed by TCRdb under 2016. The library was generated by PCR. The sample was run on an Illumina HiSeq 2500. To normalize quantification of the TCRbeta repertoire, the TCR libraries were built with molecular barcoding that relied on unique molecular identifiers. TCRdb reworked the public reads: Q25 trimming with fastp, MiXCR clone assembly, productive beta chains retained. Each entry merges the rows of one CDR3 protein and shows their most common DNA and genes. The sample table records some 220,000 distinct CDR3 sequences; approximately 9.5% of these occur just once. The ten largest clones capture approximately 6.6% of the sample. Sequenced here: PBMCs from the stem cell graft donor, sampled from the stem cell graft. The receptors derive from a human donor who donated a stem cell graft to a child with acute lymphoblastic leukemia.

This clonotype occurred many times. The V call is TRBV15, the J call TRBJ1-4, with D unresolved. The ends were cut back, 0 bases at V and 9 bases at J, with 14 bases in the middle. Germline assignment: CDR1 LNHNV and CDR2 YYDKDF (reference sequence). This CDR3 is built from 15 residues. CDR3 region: CATSRDLGDGQKLFF. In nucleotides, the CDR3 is TGTGCCACCAGCAGAGATTTGGGAGATGGGCAAAAACTGTTTTTT.

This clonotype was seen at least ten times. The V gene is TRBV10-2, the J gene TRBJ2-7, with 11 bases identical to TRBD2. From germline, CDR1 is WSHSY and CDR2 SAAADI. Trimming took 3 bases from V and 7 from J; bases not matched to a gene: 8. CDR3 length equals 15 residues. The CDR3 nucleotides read TGCGCCAGCAGTGACGGTAGCGGGGGGGCCTGGGAGCAGTACTTC. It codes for CASSDGSGGAWEQYF.

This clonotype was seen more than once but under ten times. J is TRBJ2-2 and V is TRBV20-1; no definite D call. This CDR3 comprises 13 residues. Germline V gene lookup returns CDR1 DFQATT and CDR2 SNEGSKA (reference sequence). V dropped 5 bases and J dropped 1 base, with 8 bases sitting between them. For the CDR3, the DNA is TGCAGTGCTCCCACATTGAACACCGGGGAGCTGTTTTTT. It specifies CSAPTLNTGELFF.

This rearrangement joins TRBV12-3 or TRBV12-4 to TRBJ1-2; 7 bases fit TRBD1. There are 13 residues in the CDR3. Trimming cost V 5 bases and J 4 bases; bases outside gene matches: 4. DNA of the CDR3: TGTGCCAGCAGTATGGGACAGAGCTATGGCTACACCTTC. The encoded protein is CASSMGQSYGYTF.

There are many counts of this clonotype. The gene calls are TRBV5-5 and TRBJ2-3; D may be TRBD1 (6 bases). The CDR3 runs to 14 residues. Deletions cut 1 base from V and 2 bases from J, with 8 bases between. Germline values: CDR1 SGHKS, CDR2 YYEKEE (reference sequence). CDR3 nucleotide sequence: TGTGCCAGCAGCTTGATGGGGGCCACAGATACGCAGTATTTT. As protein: CASSLMGATDTQYF. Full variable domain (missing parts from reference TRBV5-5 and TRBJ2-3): DAGVTQSPTHLIKTRGQQVTLRCSPISGHKSVSWYQQVLGQGPQFIFQYYEKEERGRGNFPDRFSARQFPNYSSELNVNALLLGDSALYLCASSLMGATDTQYFGPGTRLTVL.

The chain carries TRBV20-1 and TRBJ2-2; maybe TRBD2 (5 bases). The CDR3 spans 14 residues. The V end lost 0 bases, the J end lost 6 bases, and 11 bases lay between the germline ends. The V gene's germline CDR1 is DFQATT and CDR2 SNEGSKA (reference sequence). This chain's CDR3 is CSARDYHGAGELFF. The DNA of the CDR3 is TGCAGTGCTAGAGATTATCACGGGGCCGGGGAGCTGTTTTTT.